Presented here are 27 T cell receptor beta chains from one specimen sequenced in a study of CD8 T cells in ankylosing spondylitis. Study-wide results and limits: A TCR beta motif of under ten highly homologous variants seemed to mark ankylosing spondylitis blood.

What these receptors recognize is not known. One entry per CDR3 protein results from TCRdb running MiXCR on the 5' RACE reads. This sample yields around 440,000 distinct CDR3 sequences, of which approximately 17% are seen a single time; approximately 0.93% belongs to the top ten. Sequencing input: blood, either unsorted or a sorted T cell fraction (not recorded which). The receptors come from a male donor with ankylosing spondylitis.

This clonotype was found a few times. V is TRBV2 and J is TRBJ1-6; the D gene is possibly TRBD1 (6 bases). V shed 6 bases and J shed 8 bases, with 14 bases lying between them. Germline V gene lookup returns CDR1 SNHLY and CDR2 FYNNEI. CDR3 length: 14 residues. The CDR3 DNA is TGTGCCAGCAGCGCCAGGGGAGGCGATTCACCCCTCCACTTT. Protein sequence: CASSARGGDSPLHF.

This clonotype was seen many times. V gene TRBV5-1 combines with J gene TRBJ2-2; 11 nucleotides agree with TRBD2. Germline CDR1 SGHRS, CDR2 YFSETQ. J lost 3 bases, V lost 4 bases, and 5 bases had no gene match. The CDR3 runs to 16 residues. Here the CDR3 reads CASSTGTSGYTGELFF. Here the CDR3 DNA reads TGCGCCAGCAGCACCGGGACTAGCGGATACACCGGGGAGCTGTTTTTT.

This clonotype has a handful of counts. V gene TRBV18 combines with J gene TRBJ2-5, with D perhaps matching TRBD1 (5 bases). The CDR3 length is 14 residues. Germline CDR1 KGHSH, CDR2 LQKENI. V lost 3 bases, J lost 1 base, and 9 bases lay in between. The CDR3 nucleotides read TGTGCCAGCTCACCCAGGGCAGCCCAAGAGACCCAGTACTTC. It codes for CASSPRAAQETQYF.

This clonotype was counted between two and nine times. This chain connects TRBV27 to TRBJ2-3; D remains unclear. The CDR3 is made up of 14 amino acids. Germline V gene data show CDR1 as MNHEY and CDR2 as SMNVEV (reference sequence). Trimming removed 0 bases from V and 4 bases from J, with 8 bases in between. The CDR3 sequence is CASSLSIVSDTQYF. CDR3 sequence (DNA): TGTGCCAGCAGTTTATCGATTGTATCAGATACGCAGTATTTT.

CDR3: CASSLKGQDFSNQPQHF. CDR3 bases: TGTGCCAGCAGTTTAAAGGGACAGGACTTTAGCAATCAGCCCCAGCATTTT. The rearrangement links TRBV27 to TRBJ1-5, with 8 bases fitting TRBD1. Germline CDR1 and CDR2: MNHEY and SMNVEV (reference sequence). This CDR3 contains 17 residues. The junction had 6 bases not matched to a gene; V was cut back by 2 bases and J by 0 bases.

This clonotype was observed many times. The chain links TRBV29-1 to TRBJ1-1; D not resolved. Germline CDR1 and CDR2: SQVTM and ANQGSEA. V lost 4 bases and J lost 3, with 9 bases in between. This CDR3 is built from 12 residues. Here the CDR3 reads CSVALRDTEAFF. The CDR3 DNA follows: TGCAGCGTTGCTTTACGGGACACTGAAGCTTTCTTT. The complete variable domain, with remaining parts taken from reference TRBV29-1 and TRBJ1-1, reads SAVISQKPSRDICQRGTSLTIQCQVDSQVTMMFWYRQQPGQSLTLIATANQGSEATYESGFVIDKFPISRPNLTFSTLTVSNMSPEDSSIYLCSVALRDTEAFFGQGTRLTVV.

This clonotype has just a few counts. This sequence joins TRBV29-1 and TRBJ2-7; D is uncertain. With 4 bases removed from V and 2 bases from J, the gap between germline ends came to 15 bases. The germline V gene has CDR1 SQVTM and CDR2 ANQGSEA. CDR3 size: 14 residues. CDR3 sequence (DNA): TGCAGCGTTGTTACAGCGCGCCAAACCTACGAGCAGTACTTC. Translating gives CSVVTARQTYEQYF.

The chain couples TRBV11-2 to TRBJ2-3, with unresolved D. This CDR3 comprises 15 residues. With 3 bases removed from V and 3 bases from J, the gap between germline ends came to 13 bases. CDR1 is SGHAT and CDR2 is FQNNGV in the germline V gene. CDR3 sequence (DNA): TGTGCCAGCAGCTTTGGTGGTTTGGGAACAGATACGCAGTATTTT. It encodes CASSFGGLGTDTQYF.

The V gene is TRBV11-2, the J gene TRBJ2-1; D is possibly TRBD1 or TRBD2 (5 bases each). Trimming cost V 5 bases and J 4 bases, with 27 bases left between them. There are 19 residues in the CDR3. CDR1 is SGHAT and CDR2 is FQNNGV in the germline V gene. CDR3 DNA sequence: TGTGCCAGCAGCAGAGGATCGGGGAAGGGGAATAAATTTTACAATGAGCAGTTCTTC. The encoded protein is CASSRGSGKGNKFYNEQFF.

DNA for the CDR3: TGTGCCACCAGTGATCCGGGACAGTCCTACGAGCAGTACTTC. Amino acids: CATSDPGQSYEQYF. This chain connects TRBV24-1 to TRBJ2-7; TRBD1 agrees at 7 bases. The germline V gene has CDR1 KGHDR and CDR2 SFDVKD. The CDR3 has 14 amino acids. V lost 3 bases, J lost 1 base, and 2 bases stayed unmatched.

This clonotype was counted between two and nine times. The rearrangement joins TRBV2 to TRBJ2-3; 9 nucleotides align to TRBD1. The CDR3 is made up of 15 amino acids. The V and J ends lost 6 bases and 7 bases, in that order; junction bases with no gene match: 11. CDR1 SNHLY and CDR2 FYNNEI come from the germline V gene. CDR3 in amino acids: CASSAGTGSGNTQYF. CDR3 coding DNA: TGTGCCAGCAGCGCCGGGACAGGGAGTGGAAATACGCAGTATTTT.

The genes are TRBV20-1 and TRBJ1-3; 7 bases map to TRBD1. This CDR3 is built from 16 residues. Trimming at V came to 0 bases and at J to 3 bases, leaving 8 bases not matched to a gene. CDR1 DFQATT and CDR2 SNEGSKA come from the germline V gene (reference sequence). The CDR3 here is CSARDRQGVDGNTIYF. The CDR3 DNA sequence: TGCAGTGCTAGAGATCGTCAGGGGGTCGATGGAAACACCATATATTTT.

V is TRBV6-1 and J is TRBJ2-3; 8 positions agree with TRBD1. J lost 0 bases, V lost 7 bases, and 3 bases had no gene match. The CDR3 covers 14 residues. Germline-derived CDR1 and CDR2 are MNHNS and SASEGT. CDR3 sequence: CASTTGGSTDTQYF. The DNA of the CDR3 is TGTGCCAGCACCACAGGGGGTAGCACAGATACGCAGTATTTT.

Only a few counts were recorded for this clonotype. The CDR3 nucleotides read TGTGCCAGCAGTGAGGGGCAGGTCTACGAGCAGTACTTC. This encodes CASSEGQVYEQYF. This chain links TRBV2 with TRBJ2-7; perhaps TRBD1 as D (5 bases). This CDR3 region has 13 residues. V lost 3 bases and J 3 bases, leaving 9 bases between the germline ends. Germline lookup yields CDR1 SNHLY and CDR2 FYNNEI.

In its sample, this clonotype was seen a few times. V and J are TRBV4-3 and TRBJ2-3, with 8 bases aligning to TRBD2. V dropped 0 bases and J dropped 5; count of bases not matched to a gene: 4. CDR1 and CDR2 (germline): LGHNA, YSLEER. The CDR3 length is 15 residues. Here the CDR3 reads CASSQDLAGGDTQYF. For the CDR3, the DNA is TGCGCCAGCAGCCAAGATCTTGCGGGGGGAGATACGCAGTATTTT.

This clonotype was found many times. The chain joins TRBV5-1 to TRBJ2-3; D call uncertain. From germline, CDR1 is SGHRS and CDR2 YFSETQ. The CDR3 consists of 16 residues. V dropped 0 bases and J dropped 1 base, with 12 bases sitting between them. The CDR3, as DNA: TGCGCCAGCAGCTTGGCGGGCTCCCTAGGCACAGATACGCAGTATTTT. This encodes CASSLAGSLGTDTQYF.

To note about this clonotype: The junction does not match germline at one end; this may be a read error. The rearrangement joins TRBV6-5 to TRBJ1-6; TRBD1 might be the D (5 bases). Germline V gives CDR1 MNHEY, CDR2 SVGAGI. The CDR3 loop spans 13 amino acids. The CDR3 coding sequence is TGTGCCAGCAGTTACCTACAGGATTCGCCCCTCCACTTT. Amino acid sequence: CASSYLQDSPLHF.

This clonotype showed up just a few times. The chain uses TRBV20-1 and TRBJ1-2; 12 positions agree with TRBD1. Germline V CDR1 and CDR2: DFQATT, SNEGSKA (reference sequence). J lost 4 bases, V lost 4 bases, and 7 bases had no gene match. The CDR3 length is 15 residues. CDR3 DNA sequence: TGCAGTGCTATCCCCGGGACAGGGGGCGTCTATGGCTACACCTTC. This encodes CSAIPGTGGVYGYTF.

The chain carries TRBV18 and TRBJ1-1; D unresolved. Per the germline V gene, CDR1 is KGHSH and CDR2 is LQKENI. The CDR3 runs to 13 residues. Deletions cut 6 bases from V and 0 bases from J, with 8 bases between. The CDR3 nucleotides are TGTGCCAGCTCCCCGGTGGTGAACACTGAAGCTTTCTTT. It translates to CASSPVVNTEAFF. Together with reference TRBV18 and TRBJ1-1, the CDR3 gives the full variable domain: NAGVMQNPRHLVRRRGQEARLRCSPMKGHSHVYWYRQLPEEGLKFMVYLQKENIIDESGMPKERFSAEFPKEGPSILRIQQVVRGDSAAYFCASSPVVNTEAFFGQGTRLTVV.

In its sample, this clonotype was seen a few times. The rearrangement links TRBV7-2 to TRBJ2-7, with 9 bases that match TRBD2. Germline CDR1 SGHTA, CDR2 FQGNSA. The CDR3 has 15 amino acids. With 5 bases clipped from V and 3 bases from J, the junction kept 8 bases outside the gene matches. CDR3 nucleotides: TGTGCCAGCAGCCGTTCGACTAGCGGTGACTACGAGCAGTACTTC. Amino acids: CASSRSTSGDYEQYF.

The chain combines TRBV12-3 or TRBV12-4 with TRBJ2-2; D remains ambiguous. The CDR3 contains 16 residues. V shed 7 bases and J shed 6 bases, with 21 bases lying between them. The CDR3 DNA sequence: TGTGCCAGCACCAATCGACGGACGACCCTACCCGGGGAGCTGTTTTTT. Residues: CASTNRRTTLPGELFF.

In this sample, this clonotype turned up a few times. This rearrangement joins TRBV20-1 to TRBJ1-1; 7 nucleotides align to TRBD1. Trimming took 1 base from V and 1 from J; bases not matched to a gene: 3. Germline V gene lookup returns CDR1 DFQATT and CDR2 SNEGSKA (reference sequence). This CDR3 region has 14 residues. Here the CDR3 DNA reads TGCAGTGCTAGAGGCCACAGGGGGAACACTGAAGCTTTCTTT. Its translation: CSARGHRGNTEAFF.

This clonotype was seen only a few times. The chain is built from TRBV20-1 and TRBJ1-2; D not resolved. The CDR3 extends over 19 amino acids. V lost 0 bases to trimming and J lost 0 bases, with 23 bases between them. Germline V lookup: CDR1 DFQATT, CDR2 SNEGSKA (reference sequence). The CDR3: CSARDRPPGHRNTNYGYTF. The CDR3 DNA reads TGCAGTGCTAGAGATCGCCCCCCCGGCCACAGAAACACTAACTATGGCTACACCTTC.

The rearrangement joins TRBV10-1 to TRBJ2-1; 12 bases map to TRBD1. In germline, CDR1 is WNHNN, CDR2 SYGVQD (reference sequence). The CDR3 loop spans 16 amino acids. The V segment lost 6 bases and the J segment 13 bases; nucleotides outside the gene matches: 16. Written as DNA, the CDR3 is TGCGCCAGCAGCTCTTCTGGGACAGGGGGCAGGTTATTCCAGTTCTTC. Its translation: CASSSSGTGGRLFQFF.

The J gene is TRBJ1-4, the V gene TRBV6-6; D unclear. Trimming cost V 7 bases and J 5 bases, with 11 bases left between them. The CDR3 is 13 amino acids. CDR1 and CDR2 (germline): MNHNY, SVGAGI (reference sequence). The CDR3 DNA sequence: TGTGCCAGCAACAAGGGCCCAAATGAAAAACTGTTTTTT. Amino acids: CASNKGPNEKLFF.

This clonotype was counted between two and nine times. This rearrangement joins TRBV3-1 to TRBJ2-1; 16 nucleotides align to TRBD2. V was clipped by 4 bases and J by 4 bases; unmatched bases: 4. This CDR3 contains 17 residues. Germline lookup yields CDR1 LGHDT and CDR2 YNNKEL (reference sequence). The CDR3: CASSPGTSGGVYNEQFF. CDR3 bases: TGTGCCAGCAGCCCCGGGACTAGCGGGGGGGTGTACAATGAGCAGTTCTTC.

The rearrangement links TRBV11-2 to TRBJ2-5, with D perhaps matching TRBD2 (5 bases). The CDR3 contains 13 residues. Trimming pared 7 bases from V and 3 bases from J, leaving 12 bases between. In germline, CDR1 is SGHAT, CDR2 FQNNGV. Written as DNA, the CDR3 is TGTGCCAGCACCACCCCCGGGAAAGAGACCCAGTACTTC. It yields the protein CASTTPGKETQYF.